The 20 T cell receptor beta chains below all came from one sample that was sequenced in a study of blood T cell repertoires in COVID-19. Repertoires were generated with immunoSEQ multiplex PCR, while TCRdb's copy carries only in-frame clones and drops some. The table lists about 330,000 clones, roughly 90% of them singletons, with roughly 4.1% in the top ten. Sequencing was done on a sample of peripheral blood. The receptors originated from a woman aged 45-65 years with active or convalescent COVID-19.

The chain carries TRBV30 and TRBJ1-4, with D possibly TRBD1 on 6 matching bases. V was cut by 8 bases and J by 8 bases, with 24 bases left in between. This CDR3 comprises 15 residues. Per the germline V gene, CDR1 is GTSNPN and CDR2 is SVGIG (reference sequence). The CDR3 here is CASHFGTQSHEKLFF. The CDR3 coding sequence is TGTGCCAGTCATTTTGGGACACAAAGCCACGAAAAACTGTTTTTT.

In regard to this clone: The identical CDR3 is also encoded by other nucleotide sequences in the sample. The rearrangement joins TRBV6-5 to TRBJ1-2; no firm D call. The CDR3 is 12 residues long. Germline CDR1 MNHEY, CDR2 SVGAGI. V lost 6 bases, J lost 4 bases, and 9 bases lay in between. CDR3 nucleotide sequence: TGTGCCAGCAGGAGGTCTGGCTATGGCTACACCTTC. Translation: CASRRSGYGYTF.

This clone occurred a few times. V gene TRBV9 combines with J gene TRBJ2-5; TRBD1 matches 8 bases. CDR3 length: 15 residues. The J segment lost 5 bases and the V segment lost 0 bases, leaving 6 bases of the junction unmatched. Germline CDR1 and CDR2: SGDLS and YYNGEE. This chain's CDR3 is CASSVEAGGGETQYF. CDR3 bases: TGTGCCAGCAGCGTAGAGGCAGGGGGCGGCGAGACCCAGTACTTC.

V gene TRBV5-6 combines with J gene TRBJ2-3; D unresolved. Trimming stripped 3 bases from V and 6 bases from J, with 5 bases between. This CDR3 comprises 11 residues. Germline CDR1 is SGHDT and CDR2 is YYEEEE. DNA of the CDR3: TGTGCCAGCAGCTCCAGTGATACGCAGTATTTT. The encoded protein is CASSSSDTQYF.

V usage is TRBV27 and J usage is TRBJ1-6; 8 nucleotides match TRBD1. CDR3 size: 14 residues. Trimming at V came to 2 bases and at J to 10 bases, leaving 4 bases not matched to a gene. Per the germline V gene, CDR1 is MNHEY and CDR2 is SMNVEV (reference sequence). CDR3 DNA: TGTGCCAGCAGTTTAGTACAGGGGGAGTCACCCCTCCACTTT. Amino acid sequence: CASSLVQGESPLHF.

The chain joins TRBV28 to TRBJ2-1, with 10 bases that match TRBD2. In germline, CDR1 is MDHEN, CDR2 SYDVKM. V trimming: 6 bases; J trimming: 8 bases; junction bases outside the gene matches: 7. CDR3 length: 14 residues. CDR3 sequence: CASSFSGRRDEQFF. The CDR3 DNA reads TGTGCCAGCAGCTTTAGCGGGAGGAGGGATGAGCAGTTCTTC.

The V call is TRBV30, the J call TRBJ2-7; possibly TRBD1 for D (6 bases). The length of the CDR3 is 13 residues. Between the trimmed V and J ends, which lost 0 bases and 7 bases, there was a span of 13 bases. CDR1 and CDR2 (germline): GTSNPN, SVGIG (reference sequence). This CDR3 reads CAWSVGGLEEQYF. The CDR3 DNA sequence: TGTGCCTGGAGTGTTGGGGGCCTTGAGGAGCAGTACTTC.

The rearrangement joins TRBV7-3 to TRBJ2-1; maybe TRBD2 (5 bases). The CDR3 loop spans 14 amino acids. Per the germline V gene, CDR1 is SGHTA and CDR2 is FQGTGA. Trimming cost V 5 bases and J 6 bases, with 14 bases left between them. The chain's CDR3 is CASSPSAGPNEQFF. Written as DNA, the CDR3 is TGTGCCAGCAGCCCCAGCGCGGGTCCCAATGAGCAGTTCTTC.

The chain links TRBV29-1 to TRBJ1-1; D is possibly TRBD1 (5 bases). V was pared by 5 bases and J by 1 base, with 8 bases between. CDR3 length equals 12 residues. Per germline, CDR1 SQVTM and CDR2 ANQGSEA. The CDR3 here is CSVLQGNTEAFF. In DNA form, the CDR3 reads TGCAGCGTTCTTCAGGGGAACACTGAAGCTTTCTTT.

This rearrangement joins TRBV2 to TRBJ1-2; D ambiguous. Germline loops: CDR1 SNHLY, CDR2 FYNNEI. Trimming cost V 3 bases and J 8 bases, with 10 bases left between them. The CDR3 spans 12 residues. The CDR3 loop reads CASSERLWGYTF. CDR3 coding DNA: TGTGCCAGCAGTGAGAGGTTGTGGGGCTACACCTTC.

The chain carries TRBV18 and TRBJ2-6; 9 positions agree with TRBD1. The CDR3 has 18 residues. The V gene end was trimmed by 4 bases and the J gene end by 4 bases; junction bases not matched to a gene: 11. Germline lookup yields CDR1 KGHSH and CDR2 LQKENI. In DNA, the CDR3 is TGTGCCAGCTCACGGTGGAGGGACAGGGATTCCGGGGCCAACGTCCTGACTTTC. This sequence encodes CASSRWRDRDSGANVLTF.

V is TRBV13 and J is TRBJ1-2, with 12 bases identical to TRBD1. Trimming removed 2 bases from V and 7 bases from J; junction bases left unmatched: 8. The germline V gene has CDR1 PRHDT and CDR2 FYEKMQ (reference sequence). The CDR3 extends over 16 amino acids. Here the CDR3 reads CASSLPGQGAQGGYTF. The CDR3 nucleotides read TGTGCCAGCAGCTTACCGGGACAGGGGGCGCAAGGTGGCTACACCTTC.

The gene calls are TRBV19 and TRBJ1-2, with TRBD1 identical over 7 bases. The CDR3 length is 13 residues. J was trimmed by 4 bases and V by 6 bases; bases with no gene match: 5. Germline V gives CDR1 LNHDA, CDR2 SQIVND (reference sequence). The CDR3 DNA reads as TGTGCCAGTAGGCCGGGACAGCTCTATGGCTACACCTTC. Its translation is CASRPGQLYGYTF.

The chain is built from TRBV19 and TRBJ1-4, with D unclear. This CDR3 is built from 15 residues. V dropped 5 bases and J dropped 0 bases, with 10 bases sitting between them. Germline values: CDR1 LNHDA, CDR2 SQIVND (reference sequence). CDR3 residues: CASSPNRATNEKLFF. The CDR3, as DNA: TGTGCCAGTAGTCCAAACAGAGCAACTAATGAAAAACTGTTTTTT.

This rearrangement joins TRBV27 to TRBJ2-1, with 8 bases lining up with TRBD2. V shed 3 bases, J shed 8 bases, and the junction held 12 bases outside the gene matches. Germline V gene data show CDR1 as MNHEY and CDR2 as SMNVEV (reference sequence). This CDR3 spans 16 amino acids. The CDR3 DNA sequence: TGTGCCAGCAGTTTGATGAAGGTAGCGGGAACTCATGAGCAGTTCTTC. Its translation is CASSLMKVAGTHEQFF.

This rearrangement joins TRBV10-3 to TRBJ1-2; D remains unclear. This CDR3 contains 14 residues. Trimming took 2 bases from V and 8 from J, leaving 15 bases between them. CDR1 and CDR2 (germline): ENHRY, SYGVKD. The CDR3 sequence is CAISEDPSARGYTF. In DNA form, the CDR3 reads TGTGCCATCAGTGAGGACCCCTCGGCGCGGGGCTACACCTTC.

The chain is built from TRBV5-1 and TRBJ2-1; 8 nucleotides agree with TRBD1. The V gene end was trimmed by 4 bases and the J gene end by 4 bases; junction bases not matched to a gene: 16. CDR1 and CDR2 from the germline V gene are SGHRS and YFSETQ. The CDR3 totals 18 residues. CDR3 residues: CASSPLPRTGNFYNEQFF. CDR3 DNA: TGCGCCAGCAGCCCACTTCCTCGGACAGGGAACTTTTACAATGAGCAGTTCTTC.

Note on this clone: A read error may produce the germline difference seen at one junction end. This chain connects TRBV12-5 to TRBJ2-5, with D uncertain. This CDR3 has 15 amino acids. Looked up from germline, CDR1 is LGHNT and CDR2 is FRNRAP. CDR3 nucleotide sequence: TGTGCTAGTGCTTTGGCCGTAAATAACCAAGAGACCCAGTACTTC. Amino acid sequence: CASALAVNNQETQYF. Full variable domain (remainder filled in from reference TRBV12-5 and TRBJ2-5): DARVTQTPRHKVTEMGQEVTMRCQPILGHNTVFWYRQTMMQGLELLAYFRNRAPLDDSGMPKDRFSAEMPDATLATLKIQPSEPRDSAVYFCASALAVNNQETQYFGPGTRLLVL.

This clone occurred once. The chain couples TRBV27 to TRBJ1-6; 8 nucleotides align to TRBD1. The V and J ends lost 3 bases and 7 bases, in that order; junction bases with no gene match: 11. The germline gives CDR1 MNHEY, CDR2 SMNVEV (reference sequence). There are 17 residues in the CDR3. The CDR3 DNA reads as TGTGCCAGCAGTTTCCTAACACCGACAGGGGAGAATTCACCCCTCCACTTT. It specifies CASSFLTPTGENSPLHF.

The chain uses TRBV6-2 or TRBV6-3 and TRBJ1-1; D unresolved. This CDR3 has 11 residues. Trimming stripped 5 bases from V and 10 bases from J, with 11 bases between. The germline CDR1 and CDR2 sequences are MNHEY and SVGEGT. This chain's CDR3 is CASSHPRGAFF. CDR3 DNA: TGTGCCAGCAGTCATCCTCGGGGAGCTTTCTTT.